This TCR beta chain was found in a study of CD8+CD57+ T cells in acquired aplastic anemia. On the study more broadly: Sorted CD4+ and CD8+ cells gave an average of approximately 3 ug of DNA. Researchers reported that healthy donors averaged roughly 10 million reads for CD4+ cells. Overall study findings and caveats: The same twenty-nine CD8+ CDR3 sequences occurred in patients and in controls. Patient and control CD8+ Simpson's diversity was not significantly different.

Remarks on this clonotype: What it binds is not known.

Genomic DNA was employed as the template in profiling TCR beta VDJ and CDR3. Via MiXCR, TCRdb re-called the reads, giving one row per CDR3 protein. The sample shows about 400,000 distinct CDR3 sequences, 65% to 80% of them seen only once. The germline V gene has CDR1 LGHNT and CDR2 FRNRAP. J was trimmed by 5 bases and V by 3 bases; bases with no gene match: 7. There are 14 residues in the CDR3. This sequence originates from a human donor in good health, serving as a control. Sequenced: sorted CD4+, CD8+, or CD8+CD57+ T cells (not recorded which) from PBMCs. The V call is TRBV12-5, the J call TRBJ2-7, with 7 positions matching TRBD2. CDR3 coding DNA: TGTGCTAGTGGTTTTTGGCAGGGAGGGAACGAGCAGTACTTC. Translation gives CASGFWQGGNEQYF. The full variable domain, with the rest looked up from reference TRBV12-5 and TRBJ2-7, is DARVTQTPRHKVTEMGQEVTMRCQPILGHNTVFWYRQTMMQGLELLAYFRNRAPLDDSGMPKDRFSAEMPDATLATLKIQPSEPRDSAVYFCASGFWQGGNEQYFGPGTRLTVT.